These 19 T cell receptor beta chains originate from one sample sequenced in a study of CD8+CD57+ T cells in acquired aplastic anemia. Selection for sequencing was limited to patients who had shown CD8+CD57+ cell expansion by flow cytometry. Both TCR beta VDJ combination and CDR3 sequence profiling were carried out. Genomic DNA was the template for this profiling. TCRdb re-called the reads with MiXCR, one entry per CDR3 protein. The sample has more than 150,000 distinct CDR3 sequences; 40% to 50% are singletons. The sample was sorted CD4+, CD8+, or CD8+CD57+ T cells (not recorded which) from PBMCs. The receptors were sampled from a human donor with aplastic anemia.

This clonotype was found a few times. V is TRBV3-1 and J is TRBJ2-2; 9 bases match TRBD2. Germline V gives CDR1 LGHDT, CDR2 YNNKEL (reference sequence). V dropped 1 base and J dropped 6; count of bases not matched to a gene: 12. The CDR3 loop spans 18 amino acids. CDR3 protein: CASSQGRAGGPLAGELFF. The CDR3 nucleotides read TGTGCCAGCAGCCAAGGAAGGGCGGGAGGGCCCCTTGCCGGGGAGCTGTTTTTT.

The chain links TRBV7-8 to TRBJ2-2; TRBD2 is a possible D gene (7 bases). Germline values: CDR1 SGHVS, CDR2 FQNEAQ. This CDR3 contains 16 residues. The V end was cut by 5 bases, the J end by 5 bases, with 18 bases between. CDR3 sequence reads: CASSNKGGLRTGELFF. As DNA, the CDR3 is TGTGCCAGCAGCAACAAGGGGGGACTACGAACCGGGGAGCTGTTTTTT.

This clonotype was counted between two and nine times. The chain joins TRBV11-1 to TRBJ2-3; 11 nucleotides align to TRBD2. CDR3 length equals 16 residues. V was pared by 5 bases and J by 1 base, with 5 bases of the junction left unmatched. Germline loops: CDR1 SGHAT, CDR2 FQDESV (reference sequence). CDR3 in DNA: TGTGCCAGCAGCAGACAGGGACTAGCGGGCACAGATACGCAGTATTTT. Its protein product is CASSRQGLAGTDTQYF.

This clonotype turned up a few times. The chain employs TRBV6-1 and TRBJ2-3, with 8 positions matching TRBD2. V lost 0 bases, J lost 4 bases, and 12 bases stayed unmatched. The CDR3 sequence is 18 residues long. Germline V gene data show CDR1 as MNHNS and CDR2 as SASEGT. CDR3 region: CASSEAWGTSLYADTQYF. The CDR3, as DNA: TGTGCCAGCAGTGAAGCGTGGGGGACTAGTTTATACGCAGATACGCAGTATTTT.

This sequence joins TRBV14 and TRBJ2-7, with 9 bases identical to TRBD2. V lost 9 bases to trimming and J lost 2 bases; unmatched junction nucleotides: 8. The CDR3 loop spans 14 amino acids. The germline gives CDR1 SGHDN, CDR2 FVKESK. CDR3 region: CARRSGGLTYEQYF. The CDR3 region has the DNA TGTGCCAGAAGAAGCGGGGGGCTAACCTACGAGCAGTACTTC.

This clonotype was picked up many times. The J gene is TRBJ1-1, the V gene TRBV7-2; D is uncertain. The CDR3 is 13 amino acids. Germline values: CDR1 SGHTA, CDR2 FQGNSA. V shed 7 bases and J shed 5 bases, with 14 bases lying between them. The CDR3 DNA is TGTGCCAGCACCCTGTCGGGAGGGACTGAAGCTTTCTTT. Translation gives CASTLSGGTEAFF. Full variable domain (missing parts from reference TRBV7-2 and TRBJ1-1): GAGVSQSPSNKVTEKGKDVELRCDPISGHTALYWYRQSLGQGLEFLIYFQGNSAPDKSGLPSDRFSAERTGGSVSTLTIQRTQQEDSAVYLCASTLSGGTEAFFGQGTRLTVV.

This clonotype was picked up a small number of times. The chain combines TRBV24-1 with TRBJ2-5; TRBD2 is a possible D gene (6 bases). The DNA matches TRBJ2-7 better at its end, which makes the J call doubtful. The CDR3 has 13 amino acids. Germline CDR1 reads KGHDR; CDR2 reads SFDVKD. The CDR3 loop is CAAGSGYLYEQYF. CDR3 coding DNA: TGTGCCGCGGGGTCGGGCTACCTATACGAGCAGTACTTC.

In this sample, this clonotype turned up once. For the CDR3, the DNA is TGTGCCAGCAGTGAAGAGGGACTAGCGGGACCCGGGGAGCTGTTTTTT. It is translated as CASSEEGLAGPGELFF. The J gene is TRBJ2-2, the V gene TRBV6-1; 13 bases are a match to TRBD2. The trim removed 1 base at V and 6 bases at J, leaving 2 bases unmatched. The germline gives CDR1 MNHNS, CDR2 SASEGT. The CDR3 extends over 16 amino acids.

For this clonotype: A junction boundary mismatches the germline segment, possibly from a read error. The chain has TRBV9 and TRBJ2-3; D might be TRBD1 or TRBD2, each matching 5 bases. The germline V gene has CDR1 SGDLS and CDR2 YYNGEE. CDR3 length: 15 residues. CDR3 nucleotides: TGTGCCAGCAGCGGACCGGCCCAGGGAGCAGATACGCGGTATTTT. Translation gives CASSGPAQGADTRYF.

This clonotype was recorded a few times. This sequence joins TRBV29-1 and TRBJ2-7; TRBD2 matches 8 bases. Unmatched junction bases numbered 7, after V lost 7 bases and J lost 2 bases. The CDR3 is 13 amino acids. CDR1 SQVTM and CDR2 ANQGSEA come from the germline V gene. The CDR3 reads CSALSGGAYEQYF. CDR3 in DNA: TGCAGCGCCTTAAGCGGGGGTGCCTACGAGCAGTACTTC.

This clonotype appeared many times. The chain recombines TRBV4-1 with TRBJ1-1; 8 nucleotides agree with TRBD1. The CDR3 runs to 15 residues. Germline loops: CDR1 MGHRA, CDR2 YSYEKL. With V trimmed by 3 bases and J by 1 base, 4 bases remained unmatched. The CDR3 here is CASSHVRGPNTEAFF. The CDR3 coding sequence is TGCGCCAGCAGCCACGTCAGGGGGCCGAACACTGAAGCTTTCTTT.

This clonotype has at least ten counts. The chain couples TRBV4-1 to TRBJ1-3; possible D gene TRBD1, 5 bases. Trimming removed 6 bases at V and 1 base at J, with 16 bases between. Germline CDR1 MGHRA, CDR2 YSYEKL. CDR3 length: 16 residues. CDR3 coding DNA: TGCGCCAGCAGGCACGGGCAGGGACTTTCTGGAAACACCATATATTTT. It codes for CASRHGQGLSGNTIYF.

The table lists this clonotype with a few counts. The gene calls are TRBV15 and TRBJ2-7; 9 bases agree with TRBD1. J lost 3 bases, V lost 3 bases, and 6 bases had no gene match. The CDR3 is 15 residues long. Germline CDR1 is LNHNV and CDR2 is YYDKDF (reference sequence). The CDR3 coding sequence is TGTGCCACCAGCAGCTTCGGGGACAGGGTCTACGAGCAGTACTTC. It translates to CATSSFGDRVYEQYF.

This clonotype was seen repeatedly, ten times or more. V and J are TRBV7-9 and TRBJ1-1; D perhaps matches TRBD1 (5 bases). Germline CDR1 SEHNR, CDR2 FQNEAQ (reference sequence). Trimming pared 1 base from V and 0 bases from J, leaving 6 bases between. This CDR3 has 14 residues. CDR3: CASSLGGVNTEAFF. For the CDR3, the DNA is TGTGCCAGCAGCTTAGGAGGGGTGAACACTGAAGCTTTCTTT.

The chain couples TRBV20-1 to TRBJ2-3; the D is unclear. CDR3 size: 15 residues. The germline V and J ends were trimmed by 0 bases and 0 bases, with 10 bases remaining between them. The germline V gene has CDR1 DFQATT and CDR2 SNEGSKA (reference sequence). The CDR3 loop is CSARDLRSSTDTQYF. CDR3 nucleotides: TGCAGTGCTAGAGATCTGCGGAGTAGCACAGATACGCAGTATTTT.

This chain joins TRBV2 and TRBJ2-6; no reliable D call. V was cut by 8 bases and J by 1 base, with 9 bases left in between. This CDR3 contains 14 residues. Germline CDR1 and CDR2: SNHLY and FYNNEI. The CDR3 spells CASFSFSGANVLTF. Written as DNA, the CDR3 is TGTGCCAGCTTTTCATTTTCTGGGGCCAACGTCCTGACTTTC.

This clonotype appeared many times. The chain combines TRBV11-2 with TRBJ2-3; D is ambiguous. Trimming shortened V by 2 bases and J by 1 base, and 10 bases separated the two germline ends. CDR1 and CDR2 from the germline V gene are SGHAT and FQNNGV. The CDR3 length is 15 residues. The DNA of the CDR3 is TGTGCCAGCAGCTTATCAGGCCCGCGCACAGATACGCAGTATTTT. Its translation is CASSLSGPRTDTQYF.

This clonotype appeared a few times. Written as DNA, the CDR3 is TGTGCCACCAACGGGGCAGGAGATACGCAGTATTTT. Protein: CATNGAGDTQYF. The chain employs TRBV24-1 and TRBJ2-3; D tentatively fits TRBD1 or TRBD2 (5 bases each). The length of the CDR3 is 12 residues. CDR1 is KGHDR and CDR2 is SFDVKD in the germline V gene. Deletions cut 8 bases from V and 5 bases from J, with 10 bases between.

The chain recombines TRBV24-1 with TRBJ2-2, with 7 bases aligning to TRBD1. The germline CDR1 and CDR2 sequences are KGHDR and SFDVKD. The length of the CDR3 is 12 residues. Trimming removed 6 bases from V and 6 bases from J; junction bases left unmatched: 0. CDR3 in amino acids: CATSQGAGELFF. CDR3 nucleotide sequence: TGTGCCACCAGTCAGGGGGCCGGGGAGCTGTTTTTT.